This is a list of T cell receptor beta chains from one sample in a study of blood T cell repertoires in COVID-19. Method: immunoSEQ multiplex PCR; TCRdb's copy keeps in-frame clones and lacks some. The repertoire consists of fewer than 300,000 clones, with 80% to 95% occurring once and the leading ten covering approximately 2.6%. The sequencing input was peripheral blood. The receptors were sampled from a person under 30 with COVID-19, enrolled during active disease. Each CDR3 is given with its conserved first and last residue. The D gene is left open where the match is weak. Clone size is given for some rows only: seen once, a few or many times, or a class if the clone is expanded.

. | TRBJ1-3 | TRBV2 | . | CASSEISSGNTIYF | TGTGCCAGCAGTGAGATCAGCTCTGGAAACACCATATATTTT
TRBD1 | TRBJ2-7 | TRBV13 | . | CASSLEGTGSTYEQYF | TGTGCCAGCAGCTTAGAGGGGACAGGGTCTACCTACGAGCAGTACTTC
. | TRBJ2-7 | TRBV7-2 | . | CASTTLTYEQYF | TGTGCCAGCACAACATTAACCTACGAGCAGTACTTC
TRBD1 | TRBJ2-7 | TRBV6-2/TRBV6-3 | . | CASSSDRALYEQYF | TGTGCCAGCAGCTCGGACAGGGCCTTATACGAGCAGTACTTC
. | TRBJ1-3 | TRBV3-1/TRBV3-2 | . | CASSQSYSGNTIYF | TGTGCCAGCAGCCAGTCCTACTCTGGAAACACCATATATTTT
. | TRBJ2-2 | TRBV7-9 | once | CASSLEGEFTGELFF | TGTGCCAGCAGCTTAGAGGGGGAGTTCACCGGGGAGCTGTTTTTT
TRBD2 | TRBJ2-1 | TRBV24-1 | . | CATSDLPTGLAPHEQFF | TGTGCCACCAGTGATTTGCCCACGGGACTAGCGCCCCATGAGCAGTTCTTC
. | TRBJ2-2 | TRBV7-9 | . | CASASGRGSLGELFF | TGTGCCAGCGCGTCTGGAAGGGGTTCCCTCGGGGAGCTGTTTTTT
. | TRBJ2-3 | TRBV5-5 | . | CASSLHRASDTQYF | TGTGCCAGCAGCTTGCACAGGGCGTCAGATACGCAGTATTTT
. | TRBJ1-5 | TRBV3-1/TRBV3-2 | . | CASSHRGNQPQHF | TGTGCCAGCAGCCACAGGGGCAATCAGCCCCAGCATTTT
. | TRBJ2-5 | TRBV18 | . | CASSGSGQETQYF | TGTGCCAGCTCAGGTTCGGGCCAAGAGACCCAGTACTTC
. | TRBJ2-2 | TRBV2 | once | CASSVGLSNTGELFF | TGTGCCAGCAGTGTTGGGCTTTCGAACACCGGGGAGCTGTTTTTT
TRBD1 | TRBJ1-2 | TRBV27 | . | CASRGQGDFYGYTF | TGTGCCAGCAGGGGACAGGGGGATTTCTATGGCTACACCTTC
TRBD2 | TRBJ2-1 | TRBV27 | . | CPVESGRGPNEQFF | TGTCCGGTCGAATCCGGGAGGGGACCAAATGAGCAGTTCTTC
TRBD2 | TRBJ2-1 | TRBV4-2 | . | CASTTGTSYNEQFF | TGTGCCAGCACGACCGGGACTAGTTATAATGAGCAGTTCTTC
. | TRBJ1-1 | TRBV7-3 | . | CASSLGGANTEAFF | TGTGCCAGCAGCTTAGGAGGGGCGAACACTGAAGCTTTCTTT
. | TRBJ2-1 | TRBV3-1/TRBV3-2 | . | CASSQAGNEQFF | TGTGCCAGCAGCCAAGCCGGGAATGAGCAGTTCTTC